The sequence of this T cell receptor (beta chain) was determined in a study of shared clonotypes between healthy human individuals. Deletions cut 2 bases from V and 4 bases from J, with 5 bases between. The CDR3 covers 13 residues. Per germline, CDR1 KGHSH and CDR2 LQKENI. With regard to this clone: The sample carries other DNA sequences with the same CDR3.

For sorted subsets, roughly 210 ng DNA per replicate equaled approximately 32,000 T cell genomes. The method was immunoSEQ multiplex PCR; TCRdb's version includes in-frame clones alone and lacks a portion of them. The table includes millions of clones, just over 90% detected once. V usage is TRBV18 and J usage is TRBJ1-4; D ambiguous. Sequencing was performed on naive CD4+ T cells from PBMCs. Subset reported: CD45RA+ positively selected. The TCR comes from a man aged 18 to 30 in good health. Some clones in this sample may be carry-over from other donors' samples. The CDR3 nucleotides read TGTGCCAGCTCACCAGGTATTAATGAAAAACTGTTTTTT. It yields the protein CASSPGINEKLFF. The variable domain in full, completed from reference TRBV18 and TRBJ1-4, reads NAGVMQNPRHLVRRRGQEARLRCSPMKGHSHVYWYRQLPEEGLKFMVYLQKENIIDESGMPKERFSAEFPKEGPSILRIQQVVRGDSAAYFCASSPGINEKLFFGSGTQLSVL.